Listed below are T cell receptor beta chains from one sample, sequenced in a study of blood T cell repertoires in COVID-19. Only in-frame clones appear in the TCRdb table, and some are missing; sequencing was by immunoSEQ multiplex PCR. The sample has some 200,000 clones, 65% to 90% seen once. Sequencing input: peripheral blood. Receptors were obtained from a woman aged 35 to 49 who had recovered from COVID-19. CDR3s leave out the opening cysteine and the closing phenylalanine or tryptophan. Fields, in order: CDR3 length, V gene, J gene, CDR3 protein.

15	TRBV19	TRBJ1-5	ASSIISGTGSNQPQH
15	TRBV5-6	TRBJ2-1	ASSFQTGGRSYNEQF
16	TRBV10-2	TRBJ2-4	ASSDGLAGGPSKNIQY
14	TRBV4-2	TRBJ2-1	ASSPLFAGVSNEQF
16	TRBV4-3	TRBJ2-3	ASSQDLPGQGATDTQY
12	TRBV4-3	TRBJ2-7	ASSQDLATYEQY
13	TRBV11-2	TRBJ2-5	ASRRLAGGQETQY
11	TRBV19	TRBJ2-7	ASSEGRTYEQY
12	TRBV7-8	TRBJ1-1	ASSPGLYNTEAF
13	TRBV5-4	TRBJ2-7	ASTLAGGYSYEQY
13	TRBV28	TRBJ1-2	ASSTTGPANYGYT
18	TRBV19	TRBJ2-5	ASSIRWTGVGFGGQETQY
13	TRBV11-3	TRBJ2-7	ASSPGTGESYEQY
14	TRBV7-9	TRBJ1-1	ASSTTGGLLDTEAF
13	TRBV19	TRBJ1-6	ASTPWTGGNSPLH
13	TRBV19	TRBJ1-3	ASSMGGGSGNTIY
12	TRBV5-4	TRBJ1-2	ASSWGQGAEGYT
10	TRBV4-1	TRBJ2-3	ASSHLGDTQY
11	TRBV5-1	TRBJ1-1	ASSFNRDGEAF
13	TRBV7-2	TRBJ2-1	ASSGSGVTSNEQF
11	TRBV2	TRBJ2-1	ASRGLAYNEQF
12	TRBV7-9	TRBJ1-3	ASSIAGAGNTIY
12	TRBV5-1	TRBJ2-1	ASSGGTARNEQF
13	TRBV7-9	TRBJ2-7	ASSPRTATLYEQY
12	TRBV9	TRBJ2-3	ASSVDGSTDTQY
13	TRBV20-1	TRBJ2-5	SASNGGVSVETQY
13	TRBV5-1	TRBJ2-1	ASSFTSGGSDEQF
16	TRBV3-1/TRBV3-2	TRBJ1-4	ASSQVWGPGNTNEKLF
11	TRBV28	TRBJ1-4	AAAQGLNEKLF
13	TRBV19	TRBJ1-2	ASSSGYRDGYGYT
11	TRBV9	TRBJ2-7	ASSVGLSYEQY
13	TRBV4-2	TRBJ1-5	ASSQVGQGNQPQH
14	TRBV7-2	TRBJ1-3	ASSLEGGALGNTIY
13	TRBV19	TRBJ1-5	ASSTRQGGNQPQH
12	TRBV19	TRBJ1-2	ASSTRQGNYGYT
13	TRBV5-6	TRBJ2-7	ASSLGGGAWYEQY
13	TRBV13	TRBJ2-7	ASSRRTGTNYEQY
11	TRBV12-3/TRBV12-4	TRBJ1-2	ASSLNYHYGYT
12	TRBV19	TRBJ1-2	ATLRQGLYYGYT
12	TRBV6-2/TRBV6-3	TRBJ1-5	ASTPTGGQGPQH
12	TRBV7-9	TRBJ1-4	ASSLRGFDEKLF
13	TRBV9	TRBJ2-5	ASSVGGGADETQY
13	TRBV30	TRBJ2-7	AWSALRQGNDEQY
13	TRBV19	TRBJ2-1	ASSITGHSYNEQF
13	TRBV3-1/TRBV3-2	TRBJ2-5	ASSQLMTSGVAQY
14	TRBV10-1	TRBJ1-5	ASRGNGQAFNQPQH
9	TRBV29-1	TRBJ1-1	SGERNTEAF
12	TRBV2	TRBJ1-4	ASSGAGPDEKLF
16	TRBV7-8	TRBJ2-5	ASSFRSASGILQETQY
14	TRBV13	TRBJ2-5	ASSRTGTSGGETQY
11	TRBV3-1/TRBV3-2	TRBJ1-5	ASSETWDQPQH
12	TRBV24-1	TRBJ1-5	ATSDNRGSQPQH